The TCR beta chain described here comes from a study of CD8+ T cells in alopecia areata listed by TCRdb under 2018. In the study overall: Treated patients were enrolled in an open-label pilot trial of oral tofacitinib, 5 to 10 mg twice daily, for moderate-to-severe alopecia areata. Patients received tofacitinib for 6 to 18 months and were then followed off drug for 6 months to check for delayed response and recurrence. Disease severity in treated patients was measured with the SALT score, which quantifies the percentage of affected scalp surface area. The study used high-throughput TCRbeta sequencing to examine T cell clonal expansion in alopecia areata, in both the C3H/HeJ mouse model and human patients. In humans, TCRbeta sequencing was performed on scalp tissue and on sorted CD4+ and CD8+ peripheral blood T cells from healthy controls and from patients with patchy or totalis/universalis alopecia areata. Biopsies were taken from tofacitinib-treated patients at baseline and at 4 and 24 weeks of treatment, and a later scalp biopsy was taken in several of the tofacitinib-treated patients. Scalp clonality was compared across normal scalp (n=4), patchy alopecia areata scalp (n=8), and alopecia totalis/universalis scalp (n=8). The RNA source kit depended on sample type: the PAXgene miRNA kit for fixed scalp, the miRNeasy kit for PBMCs, and the RNeasy kit for mouse skin. Amplification of TCRbeta CDR3 regions was done by immunoSEQ multiplex PCR using 35 Vbeta forward primers and 13 Jbeta reverse primers.

The CDR3, cysteine through phenylalanine, is 15 amino acids long. The CDR3 DNA has 45 bases and is translated from base 1. The V end loses 1 base and the J end loses 3 bases, and a stretch of 11 bases separates them. Reading the germline V gene gives CDR1 SGDLS and CDR2 YYNGEE. Per the publication, the time point label means: roughly 24 weeks on oral tofacitinib. The label giving this sample's treatment or condition can be read as: oral pan-JAK inhibitor, 5-10 mg twice daily. Peripheral blood and lesional scalp punch biopsies were obtained from patients with alopecia areata. PBMCs were isolated by density centrifugation and stained for CD3, CD4 and CD8, after which CD4+ and CD8+ T cells were sorted on a FACSAria. This clone has only a few counts. This clone's antigen is unknown. No qualities accompany the bases; no much larger clone lies one base away. The research as a whole found: Unlike mouse skin, which is dominated by gammadelta T cells, normal human skin has resident alphabeta T cells that are also sequenced, and this complicates analysis of the scalp TCR repertoire. Many expanded lesional clones persisted in scalp and blood during tofacitinib treatment, which may partly explain relapse after stopping treatment. With tofacitinib, both scalp clonality and the number of expanded CD8+ clones among the top 100 scalp clones went down significantly. Because the treated cohort was small and had just a single nonresponder, larger studies are needed to establish links between baseline CD8+ expansion and response. Higher clonality and more expanded CD8+ clones were observed in lesional scalp than in normal scalp, particularly in alopecia totalis/universalis, a finding suggestive of antigenic drive. Shared TCR sequences between patients were less evident than in mice, which may be partly attributable to HLA diversity in the patient population.

The method behind the library was the immunoSEQ multiplex PCR assay. RNA was extracted from all samples and reverse transcribed into cDNA, which served as template for TCR sequencing. SuperScript III was used for first-strand cDNA synthesis, primed with a 2:1 mix of oligo-dT and random hexamers. A synthetic immune receptor repertoire was used to measure amplification bias, and any remaining bias was corrected computationally. The authors processed their data as follows. Raw reads were preprocessed for error removal, and CDR3 was defined according to IMGT conventions as running from the conserved cysteine to phenylalanine. Clonality was computed by normalizing Shannon entropy by log2 of the number of productive unique TCRs and subtracting the result from 1. Scalp TCRbeta sequences were cross-referenced with sorted blood CD4 and CD8 repertoires so that the CD4 or CD8 identity of scalp clones could be inferred. TCRdb carries this immuneACCESS record with in-frame sequences only. Its versions omit some clonotypes, under half of them owing to an unresolved V gene in the studies checked, with the rest unexplained. V and J calls and clone size follow that table, whereas D and trimming were derived from the DNA. In this sample the table shows approximately 280,000 clones, more than 45% of which occur a single time. The ten largest account for less than 2% of the sample.

Sequencing was performed on CD4+ T cells sorted from blood, taken at week 24, from a patient treated with tofacitinib. The V and J genes are TRBV9 and TRBJ1-3; no confident D gene assignment can be made. The sequence was obtained from a human donor with alopecia areata. The CDR3 corresponds to CASSVNSGLGNTIYF. The DNA sequence is given as TGTGCCAGCAGCGTAAATAGTGGTCTTGGAAACACCATATATTTT.